Listed here are 21 T cell receptor beta chains from one sample, sequenced in a study of beta chain features in type 1 diabetes. Findings and limits, study-wide: Across all four CD4+ subsets, people with type 1 diabetes showed modestly shorter TCRB CDR3s.

cDNA synthesis used the whole RNA isolate, giving expressed TCRB sequences. Some clones are missing from TCRdb's copy, which holds only in-frame ones; the method was immunoSEQ multiplex PCR. The data hold 160,000 or so clones, with 8.5% to 10% observed a single time. Antigen specificity for these receptors is unknown. The source material was central memory CD4+ T cells from blood. These receptors were obtained from a woman aged 25 to 39 with type 1 diabetes.

This clone was detected a few times. V is TRBV29-1 and J is TRBJ1-4, with 10 bases lining up with TRBD1. The CDR3 runs to 15 residues. The germline gives CDR1 SQVTM, CDR2 ANQGSEA. Germline trimming cut 4 bases from V and 0 bases from J; bases unmatched to any gene: 2. CDR3: CSVGGQGTTNEKLFF. The DNA of the CDR3 is TGCAGCGTTGGGGGACAGGGGACAACTAATGAAAAACTGTTTTTT.

This clone has just a few counts. Different DNA sequences within this sample yield the same CDR3. This chain joins TRBV2 and TRBJ2-1; no firm D call. Germline V gene data show CDR1 as SNHLY and CDR2 as FYNNEI. Trimming took off 7 bases at V and 0 bases at J, with 13 bases between the two ends. This CDR3 is 15 amino acids long. The CDR3 spells CASILGESSYNEQFF. CDR3 DNA sequence: TGTGCCAGCATTCTAGGCGAAAGCTCCTACAATGAGCAGTTCTTC.

The gene calls are TRBV5-5 and TRBJ2-7, with D possibly being TRBD2 (5 bases). Per germline, CDR1 SGHKS and CDR2 YYEKEE (reference sequence). This CDR3 has 15 residues. V was pared by 4 bases and J by 2 bases, with 16 bases between. DNA of the CDR3: TGTGCCAGCAGCCGTCTCCCGCAGGAGGCCTACGAGCAGTACTTC. Translated: CASSRLPQEAYEQYF.

The chain joins TRBV6-1 to TRBJ2-1; the D gene is possibly TRBD2 (6 bases). The CDR3 consists of 11 residues. Trimming took 8 bases from V and 9 from J, leaving 11 bases between them. Per germline, CDR1 MNHNS and CDR2 SASEGT. This CDR3 reads CASSWRGEQFF. In DNA, the CDR3 is TGTGCCAGCTCATGGCGGGGTGAGCAGTTCTTC.

The V call is TRBV19, the J call TRBJ2-3, with 13 bases matching TRBD2. Germline-derived CDR1 and CDR2 are LNHDA and SQIVND (reference sequence). This CDR3 has 19 residues. The J segment lost 0 bases and the V segment lost 5 bases, leaving 11 bases of the junction unmatched. In DNA, the CDR3 is TGTGCCAGTAGTTGGGGACTAGCGGGAACGAAATCTAGCACAGATACGCAGTATTTT. Its protein is CASSWGLAGTKSSTDTQYF.

This clone has only a few counts. Other nucleotide sequences in the sample specify the same CDR3. The CDR3 DNA reads TGCGCCAGCAGCTTGGGCCTAGCGGGAGGGCCCGGAGAGACCCAGTACTTC. It is translated as CASSLGLAGGPGETQYF. The chain uses TRBV5-1 and TRBJ2-5, with TRBD2 matching over 12 bases. This CDR3 has 17 residues. Germline values: CDR1 SGHRS, CDR2 YFSETQ. The V gene end was trimmed by 0 bases and the J gene end by 4 bases; junction bases not matched to a gene: 7.

The chain links TRBV28 to TRBJ1-5; 7 bases line up with TRBD1. With 6 bases clipped from V and 3 bases from J, the junction kept 5 bases outside the gene matches. CDR3 length: 14 residues. Germline V gives CDR1 MDHEN, CDR2 SYDVKM. The chain's CDR3 is CASSLDRDNQPQHF. CDR3 bases: TGTGCCAGCAGCCTAGACAGGGACAATCAGCCCCAGCATTTT. Full variable domain (outside the CDR3, taken from reference TRBV28 and TRBJ1-5): DVKVTQSSRYLVKRTGEKVFLECVQDMDHENMFWYRQDPGLGLRLIYFSYDVKMKEKGDIPEGYSVSREKKERFSLILESASTNQTSMYLCASSLDRDNQPQHFGDGTRLSIL.

The gene calls are TRBV28 and TRBJ1-1; a weak D match, TRBD1 (5 bases). Germline V gene data show CDR1 as MDHEN and CDR2 as SYDVKM. Trimming took off 7 bases at V and 7 bases at J, with 13 bases between the two ends. The CDR3 spans 12 residues. This CDR3 reads CASTAQDVEAFF. The CDR3 DNA is TGTGCCAGCACCGCACAGGATGTTGAAGCTTTCTTT. The full variable domain, with the rest looked up from reference TRBV28 and TRBJ1-1, is DVKVTQSSRYLVKRTGEKVFLECVQDMDHENMFWYRQDPGLGLRLIYFSYDVKMKEKGDIPEGYSVSREKKERFSLILESASTNQTSMYLCASTAQDVEAFFGQGTRLTVV.

This clone has more than one count but fewer than ten. The V and J genes are TRBV5-1 and TRBJ2-3, with D maybe TRBD2 (5 bases). The germline V gene encodes CDR1 SGHRS and CDR2 YFSETQ. Trimming stripped 1 base from V and 3 bases from J, with 15 bases between. The CDR3 totals 16 residues. The CDR3 region is CASSLSVGLGTDTQYF. The CDR3 DNA reads TGCGCCAGCAGCTTGAGCGTTGGACTCGGGACAGATACGCAGTATTTT.

This chain uses TRBV9 with TRBJ2-7, with 13 bases matching TRBD2. The CDR3 has 16 amino acids. From germline, CDR1 is SGDLS and CDR2 YYNGEE. V was clipped by 0 bases and J by 6 bases; unmatched bases: 6. The CDR3 sequence is CASSVGPGLAGLEQYF. In DNA, the CDR3 is TGTGCCAGCAGCGTAGGACCGGGACTAGCGGGACTCGAGCAGTACTTC. Filled out from reference TRBV9 and TRBJ2-7, the complete variable domain reads DSGVTQTPKHLITATGQRVTLRCSPRSGDLSVYWYQQSLDQGLQFLIQYYNGEERAKGNILERFSAQQFPDLHSELNLSSLELGDSALYFCASSVGPGLAGLEQYFGPGTRLTVT.

There are a few counts of this clone. The chain is built from TRBV7-2 and TRBJ1-5; D gene uncertain. Trimming removed 2 bases from V and 4 bases from J, with 6 bases in between. In germline, CDR1 is SGHTA, CDR2 FQGNSA. This CDR3 has 13 residues. This CDR3 is CASSLHRNQPQHF. As DNA, the CDR3 is TGTGCCAGCAGCTTACACAGAAATCAGCCCCAGCATTTT.

This clone was seen more than once but under ten times. The chain couples TRBV29-1 to TRBJ2-1; the match to TRBD1 covers 8 bases. CDR1 and CDR2 from the germline V gene are SQVTM and ANQGSEA. Trimming cost V 6 bases and J 5 bases; bases outside gene matches: 12. The CDR3 loop spans 15 amino acids. DNA of the CDR3: TGCAGCGTCCGACAGGGGCGGACCCCTCACAATGAGCAGTTCTTC. It yields the protein CSVRQGRTPHNEQFF.

The chain couples TRBV6-1 to TRBJ1-5; D not resolved. Trimming removed 1 base at V and 5 bases at J, with 6 bases between. The CDR3 extends over 13 amino acids. Germline lookup yields CDR1 MNHNS and CDR2 SASEGT. As DNA, the CDR3 is TGTGCCAGCAGTGAAGTGAGAGATCAGCCCCAGCATTTT. It yields the protein CASSEVRDQPQHF.

A remark on this clone: Other DNA sequences of this sample code for an identical CDR3. CDR3: CASSLSGTSTDTQYF. The CDR3 DNA reads TGTGCCAGCAGCCTTAGCGGAACTAGCACAGATACGCAGTATTTT. The chain employs TRBV5-4 and TRBJ2-3; perhaps TRBD2 as D (6 bases). The germline CDR1 and CDR2 sequences are SGHNT and YYREEE (reference sequence). Trimming removed 4 bases at V and 0 bases at J, with 12 bases between. This CDR3 spans 15 amino acids.

The sample holds a few counts of this clone. This chain joins TRBV30 and TRBJ1-1; 9 bases match TRBD1. The germline gives CDR1 GTSNPN, CDR2 SVGIG (reference sequence). The length of the CDR3 is 14 residues. The J segment lost 2 bases and the V segment lost 2 bases, leaving 3 bases of the junction unmatched. This CDR3 reads CAWSHRGRNTEAFF. The DNA for the CDR3 is TGTGCCTGGAGTCACAGGGGGCGAAACACTGAAGCTTTCTTT.

On this clone itself: Compared with germline, one end of the junction differs, possibly owing to a read error. The J gene is TRBJ2-3, the V gene TRBV7-2; tentative D call: TRBD2 (6 bases). CDR3 size: 16 residues. CDR1 is SGHTA, CDR2 FQGNSA, per germline. CDR3 amino acids: CASSPMGVAATDTQYF. In nucleotides, the CDR3 is TGCGCCAGCAGCCCTATGGGAGTAGCGGCTACAGATACGCAGTATTTT.

This clone occurred a few times. The chain joins TRBV7-3 to TRBJ1-2, with 10 nucleotides matching TRBD1. Germline V gene lookup returns CDR1 SGHTA and CDR2 FQGTGA. V dropped 5 bases and J dropped 5; count of bases not matched to a gene: 2. This CDR3 region has 13 residues. CDR3 protein: CASSAGQGYGYTF. CDR3 DNA: TGTGCCAGCAGCGCGGGACAGGGGTATGGCTACACCTTC.

This clone was observed a handful of times. The chain employs TRBV5-1 and TRBJ2-3, with D maybe TRBD1 (5 bases). V shed 4 bases and J shed 2 bases, with 11 bases lying between them. This CDR3 is built from 14 residues. Per germline, CDR1 SGHRS and CDR2 YFSETQ. CDR3 coding DNA: TGCGCCAGCAGCCTGCAGGGTTACACAGATACGCAGTATTTT. It specifies CASSLQGYTDTQYF.

In this sample, this clone turned up a few times. One end of the junction fails to match germline, which may point to a read error. The genes are TRBV18 and TRBJ2-2; tentatively, D is TRBD1 or TRBD2 (5 bases each). Germline V lookup: CDR1 KGHSH, CDR2 LQKENI. This CDR3 has 15 residues. For the CDR3, the DNA is TGTGCCAGCTCGCCACGGGGCGCGAACACCGGGGAGCTGTTTTTT. Its protein product is CASSPRGANTGELFF.

This chain links TRBV19 with TRBJ1-4, with TRBD1 identical over 7 bases. Germline assignment: CDR1 LNHDA and CDR2 SQIVND (reference sequence). With V trimmed by 7 bases and J by 5 bases, 10 bases remained unmatched. The CDR3 is made up of 15 amino acids. CDR3 in amino acids: CASNSDRRLNEKLFF. DNA of the CDR3: TGTGCCAGTAACTCGGACAGGCGACTGAATGAAAAACTGTTTTTT.

This sequence joins TRBV28 and TRBJ2-7, with unresolved D. The CDR3 contains 12 residues. Between the trimmed V and J ends, which lost 6 bases and 3 bases, there was a span of 9 bases. Germline V gene sequence: CDR1 MDHEN, CDR2 SYDVKM. The DNA of the CDR3 is TGTGCCAGCAGCCTTCGTAACTACGAGCAGTACTTC. It yields the protein CASSLRNYEQYF. The entire variable domain, with the rest obtained from reference TRBV28 and TRBJ2-7, is as follows: DVKVTQSSRYLVKRTGEKVFLECVQDMDHENMFWYRQDPGLGLRLIYFSYDVKMKEKGDIPEGYSVSREKKERFSLILESASTNQTSMYLCASSLRNYEQYFGPGTRLTVT.